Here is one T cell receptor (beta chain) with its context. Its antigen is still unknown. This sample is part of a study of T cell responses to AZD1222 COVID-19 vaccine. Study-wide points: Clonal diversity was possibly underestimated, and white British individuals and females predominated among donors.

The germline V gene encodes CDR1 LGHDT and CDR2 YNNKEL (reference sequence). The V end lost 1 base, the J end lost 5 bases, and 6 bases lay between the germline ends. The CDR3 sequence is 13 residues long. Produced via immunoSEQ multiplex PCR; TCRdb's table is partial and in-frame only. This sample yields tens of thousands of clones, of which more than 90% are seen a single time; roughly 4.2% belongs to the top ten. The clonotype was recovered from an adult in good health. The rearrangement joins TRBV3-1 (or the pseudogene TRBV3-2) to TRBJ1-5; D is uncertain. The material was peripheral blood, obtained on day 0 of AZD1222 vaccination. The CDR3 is CASSQAGDQPQHF. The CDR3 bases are TGTGCCAGCAGCCAAGCCGGTGATCAGCCCCAGCATTTT.